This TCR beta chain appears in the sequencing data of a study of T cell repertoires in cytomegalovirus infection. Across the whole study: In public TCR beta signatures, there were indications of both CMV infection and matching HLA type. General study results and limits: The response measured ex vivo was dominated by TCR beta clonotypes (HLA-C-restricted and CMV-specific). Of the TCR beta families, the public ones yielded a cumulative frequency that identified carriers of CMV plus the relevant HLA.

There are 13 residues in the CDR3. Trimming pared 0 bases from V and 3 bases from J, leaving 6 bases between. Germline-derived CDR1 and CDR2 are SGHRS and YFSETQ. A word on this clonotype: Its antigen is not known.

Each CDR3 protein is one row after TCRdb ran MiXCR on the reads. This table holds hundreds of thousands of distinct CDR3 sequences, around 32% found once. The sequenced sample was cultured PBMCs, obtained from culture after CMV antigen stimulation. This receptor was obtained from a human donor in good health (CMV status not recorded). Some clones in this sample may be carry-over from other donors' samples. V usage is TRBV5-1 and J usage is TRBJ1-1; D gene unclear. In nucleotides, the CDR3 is TGCGCCAGCAGCTTGGCCTCATACACTGAAGCTTTCTTT. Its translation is CASSLASYTEAFF.